These T cell receptor beta chains were read from a single sample in a study of shared clonotypes between healthy human individuals. Only in-frame clones appear in the TCRdb table, and some are missing; sequencing was by immunoSEQ multiplex PCR. The sample holds some 2.3 million clones, 93% seen once. Material for sequencing was naive CD4+ T cells from PBMCs. Receptors originate from a man younger than 35 in good health. Some clones in this sample may be carry-over from other donors' samples. Each CDR3 is given with its conserved first and last residue. D genes are given only for firm matches. Only some rows state a clone size, as once, few, many or a class for expanded clones.

TRBJ2-5	.	TRBV6-6	.	TGTGCCAGCAGTTACCCAGGGGTTAGGGAGACCCAGTACTTC	CASSYPGVRETQYF
TRBJ1-1	.	TRBV7-2	.	TGTGCCAGCAGCTTCACTGGGGGGCGCGAAGCTTTCTTT	CASSFTGGREAFF
TRBJ1-3	.	TRBV15	TRBD1	TGTGCCACCAGCAGAGGGGGGACAGGGGCTGGAAACACCATATATTTT	CATSRGGTGAGNTIYF
TRBJ2-6	.	TRBV5-5	.	TGTGCCAGCAGCTCTATTACTCCCACCTCCCACGTCCTGACTTTC	CASSSITPTSHVLTF
TRBJ1-3	once	TRBV6-1	.	TGTGCCAGCAGTGTTTCAGGGACTGGAAACACCATATATTTT	CASSVSGTGNTIYF
TRBJ2-5	.	TRBV5-1	.	TGCGCCAGCAGCTCACAGGGAAGCCAAGAGACCCAGTACTTC	CASSSQGSQETQYF
TRBJ2-3	.	TRBV7-2	.	TGTGCCAGCAGCTTGAGGCCTCACACAGATACGCAGTATTTT	CASSLRPHTDTQYF
TRBJ1-4	once	TRBV11-2	.	TGTGCCAGCAGCTTAGGTCAGGGGCTGTTTTTT	CASSLGQGLFF
TRBJ1-2	.	TRBV28	.	TGTGCCAGCAGTCTCGTCGACACGTCCTCGAGCTATGGCTACACCTTC	CASSLVDTSSSYGYTF
TRBJ1-4	.	TRBV30	.	TGTGCCTGGACCATGGTCGGTAATGAGGAAAAACTGTTTTTT	CAWTMVGNEEKLFF
TRBJ2-1	.	TRBV9	TRBD2	TGTGCCAGCAGCGTAGGAGTGACTAGCCTCTCCTACAATGAGCAGTTCTTC	CASSVGVTSLSYNEQFF
TRBJ1-3	.	TRBV18	.	TGTGCCAGCTCACCACCGTACGGGTCTGGAAACACCATATATTTT	CASSPPYGSGNTIYF
TRBJ2-3	.	TRBV9	.	TGTGCCAGCAGCACACGACAAGATACGCAGTATTTT	CASSTRQDTQYF
TRBJ2-2	.	TRBV27	.	TGTGCCAGCAGTTTACTGGGGAACACCGGGGAGCTGTTTTTT	CASSLLGNTGELFF
TRBJ2-5	.	TRBV7-2	.	TGTGCCAGCAGCAGAGGGGGGCAAGAGACCCAGTACTTC	CASSRGGQETQYF
TRBJ2-7	.	TRBV15	.	TGTGCCACCAGCAGACGAAGGTCGGGGGGCAAGAACGAGCAGTACTTC	CATSRRRSGGKNEQYF
TRBJ1-1	once	TRBV19	.	TGTGCCAGTAGTATTGACAGGACGACTGAAGCTTTCTTT	CASSIDRTTEAFF
TRBJ2-5	.	TRBV29-1	.	TGCAGCGGGGCCCAGTCCCAAGAGACCCAGTACTTC	CSGAQSQETQYF
TRBJ2-1	.	TRBV19	TRBD2	TGTGCCAGTAGAACTAGCGGAAAAACTAGCTCCTACAATGAGCAGTTCTTC	CASRTSGKTSSYNEQFF
TRBJ1-2	.	TRBV6-5	.	TGTGCCAGCAGTTATAGCCGACAGGCCCGGGGCTACACCTTC	CASSYSRQARGYTF
TRBJ1-4	.	TRBV5-1	.	TGCGCCAGCAGCTTGGGTGGGGCGACTAATGAAAAACTGTTTTTT	CASSLGGATNEKLFF
TRBJ2-7	.	TRBV18	.	TGTGCCAGCTCACCGTCTCTAGGGAACTACGAGCAGTACTTC	CASSPSLGNYEQYF
TRBJ2-3	.	TRBV9	TRBD1	TGTGCCAGCAGCCGGACCGGGACAGGGGTAACAGATACGCAGTATTTT	CASSRTGTGVTDTQYF
TRBJ2-1	.	TRBV9	.	TGTGCCAGCAGCGCAGGCTCGGGAGCGGTATCCTACAATGAGCAGTTCTTC	CASSAGSGAVSYNEQFF
TRBJ1-1	.	TRBV5-4	.	TGTGCCAGCAGCGGACCCAGGGGCGTACGGGCAACTGAAGCTTTCTTT	CASSGPRGVRATEAFF
TRBJ2-3	.	TRBV7-9	.	TGTGCCAGCAGCTTAACCGGAGCAGATACGCAGTATTTT	CASSLTGADTQYF
TRBJ1-1	.	TRBV7-2	.	TGTGCCAGCAGCTTAACCAGGAACACTGAAGCTTTCTTT	CASSLTRNTEAFF
TRBJ2-7	.	TRBV9	TRBD2	TGTGCCAGCAGCGGGGGAGGGGCCCGTGTTTACGAGCAGTACTTC	CASSGGGARVYEQYF
TRBJ2-5	few	TRBV2	.	TGTGCCAGCAGTGCGTCGGTAACAACCCAGTACTTC	CASSASVTTQYF
TRBJ2-7	.	TRBV7-2	.	TGTGCCAGCAGTTTTAGTGGACCCGGCCTAACCTACGAGCAGTACTTC	CASSFSGPGLTYEQYF
TRBJ2-7	once	TRBV6-5	TRBD2	TGTGCCAGCAGCTTACTAGCGGGAGTAGGAGAGCAGTACTTC	CASSLLAGVGEQYF
TRBJ1-2	.	TRBV4-2	.	TGTGCCAGCAGCCAAGATAGAGGGACATCTGACTATGGCTACACCTTC	CASSQDRGTSDYGYTF
TRBJ1-6	.	TRBV4-2	.	TGTGCCAGCAGCCCCTCGGGGACAAATTCACCCCTCCACTTT	CASSPSGTNSPLHF
TRBJ1-1	few	TRBV29-1	TRBD1	TGCAGCGTGACAGGGGGCGGCACTGAAGCTTTCTTT	CSVTGGGTEAFF
TRBJ2-7	.	TRBV5-1	TRBD2	TGCGCCAGCAGCTTGGATAGCGGGAACTACGAGCAGTACTTC	CASSLDSGNYEQYF
TRBJ2-2	.	TRBV5-4	.	TGTGCCAGCAGCCGTCCGGGGCCCCGGAGGAGCACCGGGGAGCTGTTTTTT	CASSRPGPRRSTGELFF
TRBJ2-4	.	TRBV7-6	.	TGTGCCAGCAGCCAGGGTGGGCCAGCCAAAAACATTCAGTACTTC	CASSQGGPAKNIQYF
TRBJ1-2	.	TRBV21-1	.	TGTGCCAGCAGCAAGGGGAACGCTGGCCCCTATGGCTACACCTTC	CASSKGNAGPYGYTF
TRBJ1-1	.	TRBV30	.	TGTGCCTGGACAGGGGAGAACACTGAAGCTTTCTTT	CAWTGENTEAFF
TRBJ1-1	.	TRBV29-1	.	TGCAGCGTTCTAAGACAGAACACTGAAGCTTTCTTT	CSVLRQNTEAFF
TRBJ1-4	.	TRBV6-4	TRBD1	TGTGCCAGCAGTGAGACAGGGTTCGGGACTAATGAAAAACTGTTTTTT	CASSETGFGTNEKLFF
TRBJ2-2	.	TRBV5-1	TRBD2	TGCGCCAGCGGAAGAACCGGGACTAGCGGGAGGAGGGACACCGGGGAGCTGTTTTTT	CASGRTGTSGRRDTGELFF
TRBJ2-7	.	TRBV14	.	TGTGCCAGCAGCCCAAAAATAGGGGCCAGCGAGCAGTACTTC	CASSPKIGASEQYF
TRBJ1-1	.	TRBV5-4	.	TGTGCCAGCAGCGGGATAGTGGACACGAACACTGAAGCTTTCTTT	CASSGIVDTNTEAFF
TRBJ2-2	.	TRBV7-6	TRBD2	TGTGCCAGCAGCTTAGGACTAGCAAGAAACACCGGGGAGCTGTTTTTT	CASSLGLARNTGELFF
TRBJ2-2	.	TRBV15	TRBD1	TGTGCCACCAGCAGCTACCGACAGGGGGCAGGGGACACCGGGGAGCTGTTTTTT	CATSSYRQGAGDTGELFF
TRBJ1-2	.	TRBV5-1	TRBD1	TGCGCCAGCAGCCGTCCAGGGGGAAGCTATGGCTACACCTTC	CASSRPGGSYGYTF